The 27 T cell receptor beta chains presented below share a single source sample, sequenced in a study of blood T cell repertoires in COVID-19. The data were produced by immunoSEQ multiplex PCR, yet TCRdb's version contains in-frame clones alone and is incomplete. The profile covers about 180,000 clones, with approximately 86% appearing a single time and 9.8% taken by the ten largest. Sequencing used peripheral blood. The receptors were gathered from an elderly woman with acute or convalescent COVID-19.

The gene calls are TRBV18 and TRBJ2-1; the match to TRBD2 covers 7 bases. The CDR3 extends over 13 amino acids. Germline trimming cut 6 bases from V and 6 bases from J; bases unmatched to any gene: 5. The V gene's germline CDR1 is KGHSH and CDR2 LQKENI. The CDR3 coding sequence is TGTGCCAGCTCTCAAGGACTAGTCAATGAGCAGTTCTTC. Translation: CASSQGLVNEQFF.

This clone was seen just once. The V gene is TRBV21-1, the J gene TRBJ2-7; the D segment call TRBD2 is taken from the table without a DNA check. TRBV21-1 is flagged as a pseudogene. The CDR3 spans 17 residues. CDR3 bases: TGTGCCAGCAGCCCCCCCGCGGTGTGGCAGAGTCTCTACGAGCAGTACTTC. Protein sequence: CASSPPAVWQSLYEQYF.

CDR3 amino acids: CASSDPGAPNTEAFF. Here the CDR3 DNA reads TGTGCCAGCAGTGATCCCGGAGCCCCAAACACTGAAGCTTTCTTT. The genes are TRBV6-1 and TRBJ1-1; D ambiguous. Germline values: CDR1 MNHNS, CDR2 SASEGT. CDR3 length equals 15 residues. Trimming left V 3 bases short and J 2 bases short, with 13 bases between.

The chain is built from TRBV19 and TRBJ1-1; a possible D gene is TRBD1 (5 bases). Trimming removed 5 bases at V and 1 base at J, with 11 bases between. Germline V lookup: CDR1 LNHDA, CDR2 SQIVND (reference sequence). The CDR3 is made up of 14 amino acids. The CDR3: CASSYRDRNTEAFF. In DNA, the CDR3 is TGTGCCAGTAGTTACCGAGACAGGAACACTGAAGCTTTCTTT. Variable domain in full (rest from reference TRBV19 and TRBJ1-1): DGGITQSPKYLFRKEGQNVTLSCEQNLNHDAMYWYRQDPGQGLRLIYYSQIVNDFQKGDIAEGYSVSREKKESFPLTVTSAQKNPTAFYLCASSYRDRNTEAFFGQGTRLTVV.

This clone has just one count. V is TRBV19 and J is TRBJ2-7; no firm D call. The CDR3 is 13 amino acids. Germline V CDR1 and CDR2: LNHDA, SQIVND (reference sequence). The V and J ends lost 1 base and 3 bases respectively, with 7 bases between them. The chain's CDR3 is CASSIGLHYEQYF. Here the CDR3 DNA reads TGTGCCAGTAGTATAGGGCTGCACTACGAGCAGTACTTC.

The table lists this clone with a few counts. The V gene is TRBV10-1, the J gene TRBJ1-5; D is unresolved. This CDR3 has 15 amino acids. V was trimmed by 2 bases and J by 0 bases, leaving 8 bases between them. The germline V gene has CDR1 WNHNN and CDR2 SYGVQD (reference sequence). DNA for the CDR3: TGCGCCAGCAGTGAGCGGTTAATTAGCAATCAGCCCCAGCATTTT. The encoded protein is CASSERLISNQPQHF.

The chain couples TRBV29-1 to TRBJ2-3; 8 bases fit TRBD1. The CDR3 runs to 14 residues. The V segment lost 3 bases and the J segment 4 bases; nucleotides outside the gene matches: 6. Germline CDR1 is SQVTM and CDR2 is ANQGSEA. CDR3 residues: CSVDFGQGPDTQYF. As DNA, the CDR3 is TGCAGCGTTGATTTCGGACAGGGACCAGATACGCAGTATTTT.

The chain links TRBV19 to TRBJ1-4, with TRBD1 as a possible D gene (5 bases). The length of the CDR3 is 14 residues. V lost 5 bases and J 7 bases, leaving 14 bases between the germline ends. Germline CDR1 LNHDA, CDR2 SQIVND (reference sequence). The CDR3 sequence is CASSPQTAGEKLFF. CDR3 sequence (DNA): TGTGCCAGTAGTCCGCAGACAGCGGGTGAAAAACTGTTTTTT.

The J gene is TRBJ2-5, the V gene TRBV24-1, with 11 bases that match TRBD2. V was pared by 1 base and J by 1 base, with 10 bases of the junction left unmatched. The CDR3 is made up of 19 amino acids. Germline V CDR1 and CDR2: KGHDR, SFDVKD. CDR3 DNA sequence: TGTGCCACCAGTGATTTCTTCCTCGGGACTAGCGGAAGCCAAGAGACCCAGTACTTC. It specifies CATSDFFLGTSGSQETQYF.

This clone was counted a few times. The CDR3 is CASSPPTGKNTEAFF. The CDR3 DNA is TGTGCCAGCAGCCCTCCAACAGGCAAGAACACTGAAGCTTTCTTT. The rearrangement uses TRBV5-8 and TRBJ1-1; D might be TRBD1 (5 bases). CDR3 length: 15 amino acids. V shed 4 bases and J shed 1 base, with 14 bases lying between them. Germline V gives CDR1 SGHTS, CDR2 YDEGEE.

The V call is TRBV6-5, the J call TRBJ1-1; the D is unclear. Trimming left V 5 bases short and J 10 bases short, with 14 bases between. From germline, CDR1 is MNHEY and CDR2 SVGAGI. The length of the CDR3 is 12 residues. CDR3 loop: CASSTGFRGAFF. CDR3 sequence (DNA): TGTGCCAGCAGTACCGGGTTCCGAGGAGCTTTCTTT.

The chain combines TRBV12-3 or TRBV12-4 with TRBJ2-7, with TRBD1 as a possible D gene (5 bases). Trimming stripped 5 bases from V and 2 bases from J, with 10 bases between. The CDR3 is made up of 13 amino acids. CDR3 DNA: TGTGCCAGCAGTACCTCGACAGCCTACGAGCAGTACTTC. Protein product: CASSTSTAYEQYF.

This rearrangement joins TRBV7-9 to TRBJ2-2; 8 bases map to TRBD1. Trimming cost V 5 bases and J 5 bases; bases outside gene matches: 7. Germline V gene lookup returns CDR1 SEHNR and CDR2 FQNEAQ (reference sequence). This CDR3 is built from 15 residues. This chain's CDR3 is CASSTRHRGTGELFF. The CDR3 DNA is TGTGCCAGCAGCACCCGTCACAGGGGGACCGGGGAGCTGTTTTTT.

The chain employs TRBV4-2 and TRBJ2-5, with TRBD2 identical over 7 bases. Germline V CDR1 and CDR2: LGHNA, YNFKEQ. The CDR3 consists of 16 residues. V dropped 2 bases and J dropped 4; count of bases not matched to a gene: 10. The DNA of the CDR3 is TGTGCCAGCAGCCAACCTCTAACGGGAGGATCAGAGACCCAGTACTTC. Protein: CASSQPLTGGSETQYF.

The V and J genes are TRBV7-6 and TRBJ1-2; D might be TRBD1 (5 bases). The V end was cut by 5 bases, the J end by 2 bases, with 9 bases between. CDR1 and CDR2 from the germline V gene are SGHVS and FNYEAQ. This CDR3 region has 13 residues. The CDR3 DNA sequence: TGTGCCAGCAGCCCCGACAGCAACTATGGCTACACCTTC. It yields the protein CASSPDSNYGYTF.

The V gene is TRBV19, the J gene TRBJ1-2; TRBD1 aligns across 9 bases. CDR3 length: 14 amino acids. Per the germline V gene, CDR1 is LNHDA and CDR2 is SQIVND (reference sequence). J gave up 2 bases and V 6 bases, and 4 bases lay outside the gene matches. For the CDR3, the DNA is TGTGCCAGTAGAGGGACAGGGAAAAACTATGGCTACACCTTC. This encodes CASRGTGKNYGYTF.

The chain couples TRBV7-8 to TRBJ1-6; 7 bases are a match to TRBD1. The germline V gene encodes CDR1 SGHVS and CDR2 FQNEAQ. The CDR3 extends over 16 amino acids. The J segment lost 7 bases and the V segment lost 0 bases, leaving 6 bases of the junction unmatched. CDR3 in amino acids: CASSLAGTAGNSPLHF. In DNA form, the CDR3 reads TGTGCCAGCAGCTTAGCAGGGACAGCCGGGAATTCACCCCTCCACTTT.

The chain links TRBV24-1 to TRBJ2-5, with D tentatively TRBD2 (6 bases). Trimming took off 9 bases at V and 5 bases at J, with 12 bases between the two ends. Germline CDR1 reads KGHDR; CDR2 reads SFDVKD. The CDR3 sequence is 12 residues long. CDR3 sequence reads: CATGPGGETQYF. The DNA of the CDR3 is TGTGCCACCGGCCCCGGGGGTGAGACCCAGTACTTC.

The V gene is TRBV27, the J gene TRBJ1-1, with a weak D call TRBD1 (5 bases). V was shortened by 3 bases and J by 4 bases, with 15 bases between the two germline ends. This CDR3 comprises 15 residues. Per germline, CDR1 MNHEY and CDR2 SMNVEV (reference sequence). For the CDR3, the DNA is TGTGCCAGCAGTTTTGAGGCCGGGGGGACCACTGAAGCTTTCTTT. Translation: CASSFEAGGTTEAFF.

CDR3 nucleotides: TGTGCCAGCAGTTATGGGGGGGGGCCGGGGCAAGAGACCCAGTACTTC. Translated, it gives CASSYGGGPGQETQYF. The chain recombines TRBV6-5 with TRBJ2-5, with a tentative D call TRBD2 (7 bases). Per germline, CDR1 MNHEY and CDR2 SVGAGI. The CDR3 totals 16 residues. V lost 3 bases, J lost 2 bases, and 16 bases lay in between.

The chain employs TRBV27 and TRBJ2-2; 14 bases line up with TRBD2. The CDR3 has 16 residues. The junction had 8 bases not matched to a gene; V was cut back by 5 bases and J by 9 bases. Germline lookup yields CDR1 MNHEY and CDR2 SMNVEV (reference sequence). CDR3 in DNA: TGTGCCAGCAGTCGAGGGACTAGCGGGAGCATCTGGGAGCTGTTTTTT. It encodes CASSRGTSGSIWELFF.

This chain's CDR3 is CASSLGPGTYGYTF. The CDR3, as DNA: TGCGCCAGCAGCTTGGGTCCAGGTACATATGGCTACACCTTC. This chain links TRBV5-1 with TRBJ1-2; D unresolved. The CDR3 contains 14 residues. CDR1 and CDR2 from the germline V gene are SGHRS and YFSETQ. V dropped 0 bases and J dropped 5 bases, with 11 bases sitting between them.

The rearrangement links TRBV19 to TRBJ1-5; 7 nucleotides match TRBD1. Germline CDR1 LNHDA, CDR2 SQIVND (reference sequence). The J segment lost 3 bases and the V segment lost 7 bases, leaving 9 bases of the junction unmatched. The CDR3 totals 15 residues. The CDR3 region is CASTRAGGNNQPQHF. The CDR3 coding sequence is TGTGCCAGTACTCGGGCAGGGGGTAACAATCAGCCCCAGCATTTT. Filled out from reference TRBV19 and TRBJ1-5, the complete variable domain reads DGGITQSPKYLFRKEGQNVTLSCEQNLNHDAMYWYRQDPGQGLRLIYYSQIVNDFQKGDIAEGYSVSREKKESFPLTVTSAQKNPTAFYLCASTRAGGNNQPQHFGDGTRLSIL.

V gene TRBV7-9 combines with J gene TRBJ2-3; 10 nucleotides match TRBD1. This CDR3 spans 16 amino acids. V gave up 6 bases and J gave up 1 base; unmatched junction bases: 7. The V gene's germline CDR1 is SEHNR and CDR2 FQNEAQ (reference sequence). CDR3 DNA: TGTGCCAGCAGATCCTGGACAGGGGGGGGCACAGATACGCAGTATTTT. This encodes CASRSWTGGGTDTQYF. The variable domain in full, completed from reference TRBV7-9 and TRBJ2-3, reads DTGVSQNPRHKITKRGQNVTFRCDPISEHNRLYWYRQTLGQGPEFLTYFQNEAQLEKSRLLSDRFSAERPKGSFSTLEIQRTEQGDSAMYLCASRSWTGGGTDTQYFGPGTRLTVL.

J is TRBJ1-2 and V is TRBV7-9; D remains ambiguous. The CDR3 is 12 amino acids. From germline, CDR1 is SEHNR and CDR2 FQNEAQ (reference sequence). Trimming stripped 7 bases from V and 7 bases from J, with 13 bases between. The CDR3 is CASTHSGPGYTF. CDR3 DNA sequence: TGTGCCAGCACCCATTCAGGTCCTGGCTACACCTTC.

A single count supports this clone. This sequence joins TRBV19 and TRBJ2-2; a possible D gene is TRBD2 (6 bases). Trimming took off 0 bases at V and 0 bases at J, with 14 bases between the two ends. The germline gives CDR1 LNHDA, CDR2 SQIVND (reference sequence). The CDR3 sequence is 18 residues long. The CDR3 is CASSIDLGRGTNTGELFF. The CDR3 region has the DNA TGTGCCAGTAGTATAGATCTAGGACGGGGGACGAACACCGGGGAGCTGTTTTTT.

This chain connects TRBV6-1 to TRBJ2-7; the match to TRBD2 covers 8 bases. Trimming took 3 bases from V and 0 from J; bases not matched to a gene: 1. This CDR3 comprises 14 residues. Germline V lookup: CDR1 MNHNS, CDR2 SASEGT. CDR3 sequence: CASSELAGSYEQYF. The CDR3 DNA is TGTGCCAGCAGTGAGCTAGCGGGCTCCTACGAGCAGTACTTC.